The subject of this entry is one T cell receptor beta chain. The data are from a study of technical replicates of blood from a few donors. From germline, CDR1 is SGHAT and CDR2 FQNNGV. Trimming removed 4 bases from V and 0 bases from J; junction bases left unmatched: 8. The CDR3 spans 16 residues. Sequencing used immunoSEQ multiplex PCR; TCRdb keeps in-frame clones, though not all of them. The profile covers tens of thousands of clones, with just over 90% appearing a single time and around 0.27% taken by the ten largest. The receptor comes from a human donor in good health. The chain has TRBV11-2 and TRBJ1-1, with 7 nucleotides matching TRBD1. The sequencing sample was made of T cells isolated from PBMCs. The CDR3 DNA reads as TGTGCCAGCAGCTCCCGACAGGGAGCGATGAACACTGAAGCTTTCTTT. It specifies CASSSRQGAMNTEAFF. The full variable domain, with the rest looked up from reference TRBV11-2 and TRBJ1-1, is EAGVAQSPRYKIIEKRQSVAFWCNPISGHATLYWYQQILGQGPKLLIQFQNNGVVDDSQLPKDRFSAERLKGVDSTLKIQPAKLEDSAVYLCASSSRQGAMNTEAFFGQGTRLTVV.